This T cell receptor (beta chain) was identified during a study of blood T cell repertoires in COVID-19 (dated by TCRdb to 2018 to 2021). General notes on the study: Samples from collaborators originated in the United States, Italy and Spain and spanned both the acute and convalescent phases of COVID-19. The material from the prospective study consisted of cDNA or gDNA derived from T cells, B-cell-depleted T cells, or PBMCs. The dataset comprised deeply sampled blood TCRbeta repertoires from subjects exposed to, actively infected with, or recovered from COVID-19. A freely available public database, intended as a resource for researchers studying the immune response to SARS-CoV-2, is where the repertoires were released. Samples were obtained from the ongoing ImmuneRACE study (first 160 participants) and from 1,254 subjects provided by 6 global collaborators. A de-identified subject ID, COVID-19 status, age in years and sex were almost always included in the sample metadata. HLA class I and class II types, where available, came from metadata supplied by the sample provider rather than from assay-based typing.

The collaborating institutions used their own protocols to collect whole blood in K2EDTA tubes. For TCRbeta analysis, collaborators shipped samples in one of three forms: frozen whole blood, isolated PBMCs, or DNA extracted from either of those sample types. Trimming accounts for 0 bases at V and 11 bases at J, while the number of junction bases matched to no gene is 12. CDR1 MNHEY and CDR2 SVGAGI are derived from the germline V gene. Counted from cysteine to phenylalanine, this CDR3 has 16 amino acids. Of all the DNA, just the CDR3 is kept, 48 bases in frame from base 1. TCRbeta CDR3 regions were amplified from genomic DNA by means of the immunoSEQ Assay, a bias-controlled multiplex PCR. The authors' pipeline ran thus. Within the assay, amplification of reference gene primers was used to estimate how many nucleated cells each sample contained. To quantify the absolute abundance of each unique TCRbeta CDR3 rearrangement, sequence reads were collapsed and filtered. Productive Simpson clonality was computed per sample as the square root of Simpson's diversity index over productive rearrangements. Not all clones reach the TCRdb copy of this immuneACCESS table, which keeps in-frame sequences only. Checked studies attribute under half of the gap to unresolved V genes and leave the rest unexplained. D and trimming come from the DNA, and the V and J calls and clone size come from that table. Across this sample there are some 83,000 clones, with roughly nine tenths seen only once. The biggest ten clones account for under 20% of the sample.

A word on this clone: The antigen it recognizes is unknown. No base quality values were provided; no much bigger clone lies one nucleotide off.

What the research found in general, with its limitations: The quantity of clinical and demographic metadata differed by source and by participant and was supplied without curation.

The source of this sequence is a man of 80 years or more in a cohort sampled during active COVID-19. The chain is made from TRBV6-5 and TRBJ2-3; TRBD2 agrees with 9 junctional bases. The sequencing input was peripheral blood. At the DNA level, the sequence is TGTGCCAGCAGTTACTCGCGTGGCGGGGGGGCCTCTATGCAGTATTTT. Its protein reads: CASSYSRGGGASMQYF.